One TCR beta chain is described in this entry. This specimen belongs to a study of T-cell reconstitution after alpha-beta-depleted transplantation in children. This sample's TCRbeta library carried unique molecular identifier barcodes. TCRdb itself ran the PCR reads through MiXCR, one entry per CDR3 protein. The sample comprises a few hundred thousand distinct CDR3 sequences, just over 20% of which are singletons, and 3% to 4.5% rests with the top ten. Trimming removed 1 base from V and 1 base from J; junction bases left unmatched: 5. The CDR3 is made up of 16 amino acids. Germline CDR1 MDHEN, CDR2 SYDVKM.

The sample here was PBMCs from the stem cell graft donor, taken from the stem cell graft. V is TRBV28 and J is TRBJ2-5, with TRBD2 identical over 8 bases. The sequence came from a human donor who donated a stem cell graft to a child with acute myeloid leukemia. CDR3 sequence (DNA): TGTGCCAGCAGTTTATACCTAGCGGGCCCCCAAGAGACCCAGTACTTC. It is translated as CASSLYLAGPQETQYF.